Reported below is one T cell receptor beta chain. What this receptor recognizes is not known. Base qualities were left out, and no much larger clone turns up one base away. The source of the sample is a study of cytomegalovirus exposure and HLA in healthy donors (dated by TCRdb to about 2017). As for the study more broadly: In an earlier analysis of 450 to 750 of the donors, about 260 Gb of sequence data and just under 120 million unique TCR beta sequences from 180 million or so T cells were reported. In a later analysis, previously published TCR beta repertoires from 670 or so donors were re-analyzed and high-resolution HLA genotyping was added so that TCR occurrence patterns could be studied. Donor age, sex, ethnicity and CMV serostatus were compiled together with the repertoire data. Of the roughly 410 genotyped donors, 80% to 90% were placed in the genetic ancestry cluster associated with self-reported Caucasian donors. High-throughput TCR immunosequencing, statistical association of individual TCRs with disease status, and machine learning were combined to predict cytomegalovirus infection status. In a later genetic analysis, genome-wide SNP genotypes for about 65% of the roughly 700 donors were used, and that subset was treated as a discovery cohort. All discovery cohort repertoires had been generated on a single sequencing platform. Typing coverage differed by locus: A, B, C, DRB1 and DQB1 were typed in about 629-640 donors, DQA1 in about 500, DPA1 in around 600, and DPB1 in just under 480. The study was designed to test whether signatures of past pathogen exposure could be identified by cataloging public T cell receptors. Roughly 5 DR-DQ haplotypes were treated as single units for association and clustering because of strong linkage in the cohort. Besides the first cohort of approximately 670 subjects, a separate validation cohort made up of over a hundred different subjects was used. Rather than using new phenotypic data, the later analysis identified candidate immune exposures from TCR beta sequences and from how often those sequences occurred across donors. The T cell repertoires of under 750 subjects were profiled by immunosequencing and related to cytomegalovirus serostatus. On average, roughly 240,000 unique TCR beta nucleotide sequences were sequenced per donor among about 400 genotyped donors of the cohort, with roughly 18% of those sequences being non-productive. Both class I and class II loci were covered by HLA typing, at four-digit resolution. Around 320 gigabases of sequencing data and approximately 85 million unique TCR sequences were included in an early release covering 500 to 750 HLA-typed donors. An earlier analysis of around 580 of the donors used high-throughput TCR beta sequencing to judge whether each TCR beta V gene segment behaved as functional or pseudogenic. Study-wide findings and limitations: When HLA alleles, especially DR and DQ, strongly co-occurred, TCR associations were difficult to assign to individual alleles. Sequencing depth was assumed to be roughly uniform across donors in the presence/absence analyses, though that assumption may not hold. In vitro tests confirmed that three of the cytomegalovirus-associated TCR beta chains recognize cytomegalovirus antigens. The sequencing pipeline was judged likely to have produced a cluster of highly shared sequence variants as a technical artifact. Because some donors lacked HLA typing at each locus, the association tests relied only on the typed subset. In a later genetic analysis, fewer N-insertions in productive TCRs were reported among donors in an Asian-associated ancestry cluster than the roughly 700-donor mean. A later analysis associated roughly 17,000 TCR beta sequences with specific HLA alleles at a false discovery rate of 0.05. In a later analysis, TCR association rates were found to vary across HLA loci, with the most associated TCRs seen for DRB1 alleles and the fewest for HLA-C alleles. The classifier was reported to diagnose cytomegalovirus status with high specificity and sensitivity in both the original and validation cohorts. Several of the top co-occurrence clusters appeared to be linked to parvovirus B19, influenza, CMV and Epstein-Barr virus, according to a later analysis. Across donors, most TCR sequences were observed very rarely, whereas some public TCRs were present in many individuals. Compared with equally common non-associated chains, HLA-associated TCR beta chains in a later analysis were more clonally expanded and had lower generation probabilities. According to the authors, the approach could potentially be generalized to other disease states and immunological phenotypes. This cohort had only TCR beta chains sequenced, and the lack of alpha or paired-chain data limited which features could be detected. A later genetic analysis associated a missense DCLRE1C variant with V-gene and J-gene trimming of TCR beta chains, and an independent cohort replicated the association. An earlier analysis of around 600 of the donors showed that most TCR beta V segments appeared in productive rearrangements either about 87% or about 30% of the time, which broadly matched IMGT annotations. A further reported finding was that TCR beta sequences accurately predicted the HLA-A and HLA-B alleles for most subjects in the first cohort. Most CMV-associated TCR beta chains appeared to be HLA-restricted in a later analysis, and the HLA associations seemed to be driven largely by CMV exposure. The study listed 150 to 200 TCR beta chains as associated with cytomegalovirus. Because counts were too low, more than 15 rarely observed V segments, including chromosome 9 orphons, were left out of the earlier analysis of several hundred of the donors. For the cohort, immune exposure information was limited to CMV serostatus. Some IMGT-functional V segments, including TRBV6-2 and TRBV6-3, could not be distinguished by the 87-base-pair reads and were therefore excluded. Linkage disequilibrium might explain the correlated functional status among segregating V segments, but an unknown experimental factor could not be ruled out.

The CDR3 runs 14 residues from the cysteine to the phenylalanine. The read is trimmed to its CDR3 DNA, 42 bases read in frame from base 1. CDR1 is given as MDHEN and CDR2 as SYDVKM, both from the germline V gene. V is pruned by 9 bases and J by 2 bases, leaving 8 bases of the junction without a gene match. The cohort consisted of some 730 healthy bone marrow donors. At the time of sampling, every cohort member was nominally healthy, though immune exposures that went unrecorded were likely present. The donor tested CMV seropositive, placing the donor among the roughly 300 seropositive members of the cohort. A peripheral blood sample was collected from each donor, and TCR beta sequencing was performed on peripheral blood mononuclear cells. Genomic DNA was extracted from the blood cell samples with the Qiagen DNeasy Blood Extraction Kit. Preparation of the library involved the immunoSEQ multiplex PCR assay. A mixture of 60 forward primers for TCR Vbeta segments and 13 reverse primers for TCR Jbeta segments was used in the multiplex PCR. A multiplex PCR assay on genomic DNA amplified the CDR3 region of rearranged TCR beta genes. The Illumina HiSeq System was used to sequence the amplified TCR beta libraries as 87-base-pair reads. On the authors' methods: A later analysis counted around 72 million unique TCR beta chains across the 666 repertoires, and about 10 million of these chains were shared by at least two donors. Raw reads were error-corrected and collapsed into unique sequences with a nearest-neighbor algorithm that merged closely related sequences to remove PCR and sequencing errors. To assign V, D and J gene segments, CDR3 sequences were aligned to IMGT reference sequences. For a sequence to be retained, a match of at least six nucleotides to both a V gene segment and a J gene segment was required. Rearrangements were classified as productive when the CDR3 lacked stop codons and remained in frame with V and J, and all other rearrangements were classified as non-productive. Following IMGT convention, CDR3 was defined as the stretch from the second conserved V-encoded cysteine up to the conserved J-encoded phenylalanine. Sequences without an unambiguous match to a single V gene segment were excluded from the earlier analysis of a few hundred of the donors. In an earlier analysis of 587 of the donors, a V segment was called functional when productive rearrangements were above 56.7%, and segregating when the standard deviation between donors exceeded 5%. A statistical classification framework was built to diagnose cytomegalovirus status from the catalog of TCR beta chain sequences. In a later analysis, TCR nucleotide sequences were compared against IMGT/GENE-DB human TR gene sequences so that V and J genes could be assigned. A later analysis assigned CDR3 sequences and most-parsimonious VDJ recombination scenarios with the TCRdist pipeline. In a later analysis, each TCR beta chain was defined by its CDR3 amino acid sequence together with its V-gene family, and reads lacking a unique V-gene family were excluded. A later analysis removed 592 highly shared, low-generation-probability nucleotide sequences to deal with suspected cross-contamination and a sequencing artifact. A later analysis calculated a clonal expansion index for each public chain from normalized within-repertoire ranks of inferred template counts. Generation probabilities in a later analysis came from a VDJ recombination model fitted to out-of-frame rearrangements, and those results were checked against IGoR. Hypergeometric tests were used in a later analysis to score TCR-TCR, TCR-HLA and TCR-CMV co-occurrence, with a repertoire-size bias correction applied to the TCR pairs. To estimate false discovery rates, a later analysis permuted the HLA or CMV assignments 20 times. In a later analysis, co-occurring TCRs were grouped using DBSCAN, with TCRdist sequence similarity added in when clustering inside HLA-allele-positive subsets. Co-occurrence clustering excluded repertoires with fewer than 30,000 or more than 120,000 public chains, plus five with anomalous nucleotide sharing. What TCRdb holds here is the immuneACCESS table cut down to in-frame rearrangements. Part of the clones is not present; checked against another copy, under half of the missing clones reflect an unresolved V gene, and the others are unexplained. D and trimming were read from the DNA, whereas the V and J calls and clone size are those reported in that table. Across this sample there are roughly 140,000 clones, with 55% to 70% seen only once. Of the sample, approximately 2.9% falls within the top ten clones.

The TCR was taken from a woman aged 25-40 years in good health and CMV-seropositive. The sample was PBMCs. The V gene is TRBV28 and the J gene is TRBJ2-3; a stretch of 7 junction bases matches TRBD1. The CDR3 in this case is CASSGTANTDTQYF. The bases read TGTGCCAGTTCCGGGACAGCAAACACAGATACGCAGTATTTT.